These T cell receptor beta chains were read from a single sample in a study of cytomegalovirus exposure and HLA in healthy donors. Some clones are missing from TCRdb's copy, which holds only in-frame ones; the method was immunoSEQ multiplex PCR. The sample has about 200,000 clones, around three quarters seen once. Sequenced input: PBMCs. These receptors originate from a woman aged 25 to 39 in good health and CMV-seropositive. Both conserved end residues are part of each CDR3. D genes are given only for firm matches. The size entry is marked missing in some rows and otherwise reads once, few, many or a size class.

V gene	clone size	J gene	CDR3 length	D gene	CDR3 protein	CDR3 DNA
TRBV2	-	TRBJ1-5	16	-	CASSEEDMPSLQPQHF	TGTGCCAGCAGTGAGGAGGATATGCCTTCCCTTCAGCCCCAGCATTTT
TRBV18	-	TRBJ2-7	16	TRBD2	CASSYGTSGRDYEQYF	TGTGCCAGCTCATATGGGACTAGCGGGAGGGACTACGAGCAGTACTTC
TRBV30	-	TRBJ2-7	13	-	CAWSVLSGDEQYF	TGTGCCTGGAGTGTACTTAGCGGAGACGAGCAGTACTTC
TRBV6-5	-	TRBJ2-7	15	TRBD2	CASSYSSGATYEQYF	TGTGCCAGCAGTTACTCTAGCGGGGCGACCTACGAGCAGTACTTC
TRBV28	-	TRBJ2-7	15	-	CASSGPGVGAYEQYF	TGTGCCAGCAGTGGACCGGGGGTGGGTGCGTACGAGCAGTACTTC
TRBV6-1	-	TRBJ2-5	16	TRBD2	CASSEGRGGLGETQYF	TGTGCCAGCAGTGAAGGTCGGGGGGGCCTAGGGGAGACCCAGTACTTC
TRBV6-5	-	TRBJ2-2	16	-	CASSYSGGLNTGELFF	TGTGCCAGCAGTTACTCAGGCGGACTGAACACCGGGGAGCTGTTTTTT
TRBV30	few	TRBJ1-1	14	-	CAWSVGGGWTEAFF	TGTGCCTGGAGTGTAGGGGGGGGGTGGACTGAAGCTTTCTTT
TRBV19	-	TRBJ2-1	15	-	CASSPQRGIYNEQFF	TGTGCCAGTAGTCCGCAGCGCGGGATCTACAATGAGCAGTTCTTC
TRBV27	-	TRBJ1-2	14	-	CASSLSRAGYGYTF	TGTGCCAGCAGTTTATCCCGCGCGGGCTATGGCTACACCTTC
TRBV11-2	-	TRBJ1-2	14	-	CASSPTSDSYGYTF	TGTGCCAGCAGCCCTACCTCGGACAGCTATGGCTACACCTTC
TRBV27	-	TRBJ1-4	13	-	CASSRSRNEKLFF	TGTGCCAGCAGTCGATCTCGGAATGAAAAACTGTTTTTT
TRBV5-6	-	TRBJ2-7	12	TRBD1	CASSPDRGREQF	TGTGCCAGCAGCCCGGACAGGGGGCGGGAGCAGTTC
TRBV4-3	once	TRBJ2-2	16	TRBD1	CASRELGTVAVGELFF	TGCGCCAGCAGGGAACTAGGGACAGTCGCGGTCGGGGAGCTGTTTTTT
TRBV4-1	-	TRBJ2-1	16	-	CASSRGVIGPAGRQFF	TGCGCCAGCAGCCGGGGGGTGATAGGTCCGGCGGGACGGCAGTTCTTC
TRBV5-4	few	TRBJ1-2	13	TRBD1	CASSFTGDYGYTF	TGTGCCAGCAGCTTTACAGGGGACTATGGCTACACCTTC
TRBV13	-	TRBJ1-1	14	-	CASSPLGGRAEAFF	TGTGCCAGCAGCCCGCTGGGGGGGAGAGCTGAAGCTTTCTTT
TRBV29-1	-	TRBJ1-1	17	TRBD1	CSVEDLTGGFRNTEAFF	TGCAGCGTTGAAGATCTGACAGGGGGCTTCCGGAATACTGAAGCTTTCTTT
TRBV19	-	TRBJ1-2	13	-	CASSMSQGWGYTF	TGTGCCAGTAGTATGTCGCAGGGCTGGGGCTACACCTTC
TRBV5-5	-	TRBJ2-7	14	-	CASSLGHPSYEQYF	TGTGCCAGCAGCTTGGGACATCCCTCCTACGAGCAGTACTTC
TRBV7-8	-	TRBJ2-3	18	TRBD2	CASSLGTGGRVATDTQYF	TGTGCCAGCAGCTTAGGTACGGGGGGGCGCGTGGCGACAGATACGCAGTATTTT
TRBV7-2	once	TRBJ2-1	14	-	CASSSRAPPNEQFF	TGTGCCAGCAGCTCCAGGGCCCCCCCCAATGAGCAGTTCTTC
TRBV19	-	TRBJ2-7	16	-	CASSRYFTGGADEQYF	TGTGCCAGTAGTAGATACTTCACGGGCGGAGCGGACGAGCAGTACTTC
TRBV4-3	-	TRBJ1-2	15	-	CASSQGLRLDNGYTF	TGCGCCAGCAGCCAAGGGCTACGGCTCGACAATGGCTACACCTTC
TRBV5-1	-	TRBJ2-3	16	-	CASSLGDYVRTDTQYF	TGCGCCAGCAGCTTGGGAGACTATGTACGAACAGATACGCAGTATTTT
TRBV6-5	-	TRBJ2-1	15	TRBD2	CASRHTGTSGAEQFF	TGTGCCAGCAGACACACCGGGACTAGCGGAGCCGAGCAGTTCTTC
TRBV9	-	TRBJ1-2	15	TRBD1	CASSPGTGVNYGYTF	TGTGCCAGCAGCCCCGGGACAGGAGTAAACTATGGCTACACCTTC
TRBV9	-	TRBJ2-5	15	TRBD2	CASSVGWGGQETQYF	TGTGCCAGCAGCGTAGGCTGGGGGGGGCAAGAGACCCAGTACTTC
TRBV30	-	TRBJ2-7	13	-	CAWSDGTSREQYF	TGTGCCTGGAGCGACGGGACTTCTAGGGAGCAGTACTTC
TRBV28	once	TRBJ2-1	14	-	CASSVWSSRGEQFF	TGTGCCAGCAGTGTTTGGAGTAGCAGGGGTGAGCAGTTCTTC
TRBV4-2	few	TRBJ1-5	18	-	CASSQDGQGNGWDQPQHF	TGTGCCAGCAGCCAAGATGGGCAGGGCAATGGTTGGGATCAGCCCCAGCATTTT
TRBV5-4	-	TRBJ2-3	15	-	CASSLGSVRTDTQYF	TGTGCCAGCAGCTTGGGGAGCGTACGCACAGATACGCAGTATTTT
TRBV7-2	-	TRBJ2-2	14	-	CASSLYLNTGELFF	TGTGCCAGCAGCTTATACTTGAACACCGGGGAGCTGTTTTTT
TRBV5-8	-	TRBJ1-5	14	TRBD1	CASSHHRGRQPQHF	TGTGCCAGCAGCCACCACAGGGGCCGACAGCCCCAGCATTTT
TRBV5-1	-	TRBJ1-1	16	TRBD1	CASSLDGDRSNTEAFF	TGCGCCAGCAGCTTGGATGGGGACAGGTCGAACACTGAAGCTTTCTTT
TRBV21-1	-	TRBJ1-5	17	-	CASSKAYKGQGNQPQHF	TGTGCCAGCAGCAAAGCATACAAGGGACAGGGCAATCAGCCCCAGCATTTT
TRBV30	-	TRBJ1-1	14	-	CAWSPGRANTEAFF	TGTGCCTGGAGTCCCGGCAGGGCCAACACTGAAGCTTTCTTT
TRBV28	-	TRBJ1-2	15	TRBD1	CASSFWGTGSYGYTF	TGTGCCAGCAGTTTTTGGGGGACAGGATCCTATGGCTACACCTTC
TRBV4-1	-	TRBJ1-3	17	TRBD1	CASSQAQGAITGNTIYF	TGCGCCAGCAGCCAAGCCCAGGGGGCGATAACTGGAAACACCATATATTTT
TRBV5-1	-	TRBJ2-2	15	-	CASSLNVADTGELFF	TGCGCCAGCAGCTTAAACGTGGCTGACACCGGGGAGCTGTTTTTT
TRBV5-1	-	TRBJ1-6	15	TRBD1	CASSGGGRYNSPLHF	TGCGCCAGCAGCGGAGGGGGCCGCTATAATTCACCCCTCCACTTT
TRBV5-1	-	TRBJ2-2	14	-	CASSLGQNTGELFF	TGCGCCAGCAGCTTGGGACAGAACACCGGGGAGCTGTTTTTT
TRBV6-5	-	TRBJ1-2	14	TRBD1	CASSYTGTGTGYTF	TGTGCCAGCAGTTACACCGGGACAGGGACTGGCTACACCTTC
TRBV7-9	-	TRBJ1-6	16	-	CASSLASGQYNSPLHF	TGTGCCAGCAGCTTAGCGAGCGGACAGTATAATTCACCCCTCCACTTT
TRBV5-1	-	TRBJ1-3	15	TRBD1	CASSFRTGAGNTIYF	TGCGCCAGCAGCTTTAGGACAGGGGCTGGAAACACCATATATTTT
TRBV7-2	-	TRBJ2-1	14	TRBD2	CASSFAGGLNEQFF	TGTGCCAGCAGCTTTGCGGGGGGACTGAATGAGCAGTTCTTC
TRBV7-9	-	TRBJ2-3	16	-	CASSLDVGRGTDTQYF	TGTGCCAGCAGCTTAGACGTGGGCAGGGGCACAGATACGCAGTATTTT
TRBV4-2	-	TRBJ2-7	11	-	CASTKSDEQYF	TGTGCCAGCACCAAGAGCGACGAGCAGTACTTC
TRBV4-3	-	TRBJ2-3	11	-	CASSLSYTQYF	TGCGCCAGCAGCCTATCCTATACGCAGTATTTT
TRBV5-4	-	TRBJ1-2	17	TRBD1	CASSLALGQEPSYGYTF	TGTGCCAGCAGCTTGGCTTTGGGACAGGAGCCTTCATATGGCTACACCTTC
TRBV5-1	-	TRBJ1-4	16	TRBD1	CASSLGTGARNEKLFF	TGCGCCAGCAGCTTGGGGACAGGGGCGCGGAATGAAAAACTGTTTTTT
TRBV30	-	TRBJ2-3	12	-	CAWSPGTDTQYF	TGTGCCTGGAGCCCAGGGACAGATACGCAGTATTTT
TRBV19	-	TRBJ2-7	15	TRBD1	CASSHPADRGYEQYF	TGTGCCAGTAGCCACCCGGCGGACAGGGGTTACGAGCAGTACTTC